The 12 T cell receptor beta chains listed next were all sequenced from one sample in a study of CD8+CD57+ T cells in acquired aplastic anemia. Using genomic DNA as the template, TCR beta VDJ and CDR3 profiling was carried out. TCRdb re-called the reads through MiXCR, storing one row per CDR3 protein. This table has about 160,000 distinct CDR3 sequences, roughly 43% appearing once. Patients chosen for sequencing had shown CD8+CD57+ cell expansion by flow cytometry. Specimen: sorted CD4+, CD8+, or CD8+CD57+ T cells (not recorded which) from PBMCs. Receptor source: a human donor with aplastic anemia.

This clonotype was detected ten times or more. This sequence joins TRBV29-1 and TRBJ2-7, with 7 bases that match TRBD1. This CDR3 region has 14 residues. Germline V CDR1 and CDR2: SQVTM, ANQGSEA. The V gene end was trimmed by 5 bases and the J gene end by 2 bases; junction bases not matched to a gene: 9. CDR3 nucleotide sequence: TGCAGCGTTTGGGGCACAGGGGATACCTACGAGCAGTACTTC. Protein product: CSVWGTGDTYEQYF.

The CDR3 nucleotides read TGTGCCAGCAAATCCGACTCACCTCAGGGCACTGAAGCTTTCTTT. Translation gives CASKSDSPQGTEAFF. This chain joins TRBV25-1 and TRBJ1-1; possible D gene TRBD1, 5 bases. The germline V and J ends were trimmed by 7 bases and 4 bases, with 19 bases remaining between them. Germline values: CDR1 MGHDK, CDR2 SYGVNS. This CDR3 has 15 amino acids.

In this sample, this clonotype turned up once. The chain is built from TRBV11-2 and TRBJ2-7; 8 bases are shared with TRBD1. After removal of 8 bases from V and 4 bases from J, the junction contained 16 bases not matched to a gene. The CDR3 sequence is 16 residues long. Germline V gives CDR1 SGHAT, CDR2 FQNNGV. The CDR3: CASANIPDRGGYEQYF. The DNA for the CDR3 is TGTGCCAGCGCCAACATCCCAGACAGGGGTGGGTACGAGCAGTACTTC.

The CDR3 DNA follows: TGTGCCATCAGTGAGTGGGACAGATCGGAGCAGTTCTTC. It yields the protein CAISEWDRSEQFF. V usage is TRBV10-3 and J usage is TRBJ2-1; 7 nucleotides line up with TRBD1. The V gene end was trimmed by 1 base and the J gene end by 10 bases; junction bases not matched to a gene: 4. Germline V gene sequence: CDR1 ENHRY, CDR2 SYGVKD. CDR3 length: 13 residues.

This chain uses TRBV2 with TRBJ2-7; 11 nucleotides align to TRBD1. Germline V gives CDR1 SNHLY, CDR2 FYNNEI. The CDR3 runs 15 residues. Germline trimming cut 4 bases from V and 3 bases from J; bases unmatched to any gene: 5. CDR3 loop: CASSGGQGVVYEQYF. The CDR3 DNA sequence: TGTGCCAGCAGTGGGGGACAGGGGGTGGTCTACGAGCAGTACTTC. The full variable domain, its missing parts supplied by reference TRBV2 and TRBJ2-7, is EPEVTQTPSHQVTQMGQEVILRCVPISNHLYFYWYRQILGQKVEFLVSFYNNEISEKSEIFDDQFSVERPDGSNFTLKIRSTKLEDSAMYFCASSGGQGVVYEQYFGPGTRLTVT.

The table lists this clonotype with a few counts. The chain couples TRBV30 to TRBJ1-5; D is perhaps TRBD1 (5 bases). Per germline, CDR1 GTSNPN and CDR2 SVGIG (reference sequence). With 2 bases removed from V and 3 bases from J, the gap between germline ends came to 8 bases. This CDR3 has 13 amino acids. The CDR3 protein is CAWSTDTNQPQHF. CDR3 DNA: TGTGCCTGGAGTACGGACACCAATCAGCCCCAGCATTTT.

This clonotype was seen ten or more times. The V call is TRBV19, the J call TRBJ2-7; 7 nucleotides line up with TRBD1. The CDR3 is 15 residues long. CDR1 LNHDA and CDR2 SQIVND come from the germline V gene (reference sequence). The junction had 12 bases not matched to a gene; V was cut back by 4 bases and J by 6 bases. The chain's CDR3 is CASSSYSGGGFEQYF. The CDR3, as DNA: TGTGCCAGTAGTAGCTATTCAGGGGGTGGTTTCGAGCAGTACTTC.

Here the CDR3 reads CSVEGQGAFGELFF. The CDR3 region has the DNA TGCAGCGTGGAGGGGCAGGGGGCCTTCGGGGAGCTGTTTTTT. This chain joins TRBV29-1 and TRBJ2-2; the match to TRBD1 covers 8 bases. The CDR3 extends over 14 amino acids. J gave up 7 bases and V 6 bases, and 10 bases lay outside the gene matches. Looked up from germline, CDR1 is SQVTM and CDR2 is ANQGSEA.

This clonotype was seen at least ten times. The rearrangement links TRBV11-2 to TRBJ2-3; 8 nucleotides line up with TRBD2. The CDR3 consists of 16 residues. Germline-derived CDR1 and CDR2 are SGHAT and FQNNGV. V lost 5 bases, J lost 2 bases, and 9 bases stayed unmatched. The CDR3 DNA sequence: TGTGCCAGCAGCCCCTGGGGAGCGGGGGTCACAGATACGCAGTATTTT. Translation: CASSPWGAGVTDTQYF.

This clonotype was found many times. The gene calls are TRBV19 and TRBJ1-1; the D is unclear. Germline-derived CDR1 and CDR2 are LNHDA and SQIVND (reference sequence). V was pared by 4 bases and J by 11 bases, with 17 bases between. This CDR3 is 13 amino acids long. The CDR3 bases are TGTGCCAGTAGTACCTATACAGCCACCACCGCTTTCTTT. This encodes CASSTYTATTAFF.

Concerning this clonotype: One end of the junction is discordant with germline, which a read error may explain. V is TRBV7-7 and J is TRBJ1-6, with D uncertain. From germline, CDR1 is SSHAT and CDR2 FNYEAQ (reference sequence). The CDR3 has 13 residues. In DNA form, the CDR3 reads TGTGCTAGCAGCTTAGCCCAGCTTGCACCCCTCCACTTT. Its protein is CASSLAQLAPLHF.

This chain uses TRBV7-9 with TRBJ2-5, with a weak D call TRBD2 (6 bases). CDR1 SEHNR and CDR2 FQNEAQ come from the germline V gene (reference sequence). V was shortened by 5 bases and J by 1 base, with 8 bases between the two germline ends. The CDR3 spans 13 residues. The CDR3 region has the DNA TGTGCCAGCAGCGTGGGACTCCAAGAGACCCAGTACTTC. Amino acid sequence: CASSVGLQETQYF. Full variable domain (rest looked up from reference TRBV7-9 and TRBJ2-5): DTGVSQNPRHKITKRGQNVTFRCDPISEHNRLYWYRQTLGQGPEFLTYFQNEAQLEKSRLLSDRFSAERPKGSFSTLEIQRTEQGDSAMYLCASSVGLQETQYFGPGTRLLVL.